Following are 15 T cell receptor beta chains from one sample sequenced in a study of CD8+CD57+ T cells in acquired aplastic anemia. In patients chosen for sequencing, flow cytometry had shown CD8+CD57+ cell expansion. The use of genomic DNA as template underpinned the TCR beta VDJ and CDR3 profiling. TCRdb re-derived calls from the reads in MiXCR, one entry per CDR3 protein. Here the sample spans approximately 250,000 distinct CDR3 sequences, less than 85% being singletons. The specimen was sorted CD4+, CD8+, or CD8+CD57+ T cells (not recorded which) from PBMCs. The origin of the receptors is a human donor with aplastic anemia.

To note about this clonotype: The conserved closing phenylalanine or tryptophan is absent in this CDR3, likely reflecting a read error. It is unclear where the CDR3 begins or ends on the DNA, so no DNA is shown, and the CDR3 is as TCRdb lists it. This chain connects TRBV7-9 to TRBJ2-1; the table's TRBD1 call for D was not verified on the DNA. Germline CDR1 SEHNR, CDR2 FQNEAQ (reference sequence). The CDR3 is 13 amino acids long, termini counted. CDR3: CASSLAQLTSGEL.

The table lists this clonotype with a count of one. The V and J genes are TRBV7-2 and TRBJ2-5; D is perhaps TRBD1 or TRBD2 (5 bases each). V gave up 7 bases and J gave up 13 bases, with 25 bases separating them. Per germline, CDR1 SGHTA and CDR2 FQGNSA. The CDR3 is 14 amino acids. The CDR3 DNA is TGTGCCAGCACCCAAGGGACGGGCCGCGGGTCACCGTACTTC. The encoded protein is CASTQGTGRGSPYF.

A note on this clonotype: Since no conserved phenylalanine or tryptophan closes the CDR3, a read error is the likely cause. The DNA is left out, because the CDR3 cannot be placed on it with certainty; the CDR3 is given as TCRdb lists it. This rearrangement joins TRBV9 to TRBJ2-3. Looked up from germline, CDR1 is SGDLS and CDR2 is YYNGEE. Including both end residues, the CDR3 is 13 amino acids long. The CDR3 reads CASSDGCTTPYFV.

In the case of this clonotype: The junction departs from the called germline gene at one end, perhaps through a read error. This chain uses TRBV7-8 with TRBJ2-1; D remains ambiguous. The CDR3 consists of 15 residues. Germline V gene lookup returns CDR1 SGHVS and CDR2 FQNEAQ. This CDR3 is CASSVAAGPGTQYFF. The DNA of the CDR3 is TGTGCCAGCAGCGTAGCCGCAGGTCCCGGCACTCAGTATTTCTTC.

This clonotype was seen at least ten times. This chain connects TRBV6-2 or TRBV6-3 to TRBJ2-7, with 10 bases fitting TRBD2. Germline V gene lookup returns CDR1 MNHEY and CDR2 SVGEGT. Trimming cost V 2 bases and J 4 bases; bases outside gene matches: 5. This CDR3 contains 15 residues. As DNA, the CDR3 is TGTGCCAGCAGTTACGGGACTAGCGAGTTATACGAGCAGTACGTC. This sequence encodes CASSYGTSELYEQYV.

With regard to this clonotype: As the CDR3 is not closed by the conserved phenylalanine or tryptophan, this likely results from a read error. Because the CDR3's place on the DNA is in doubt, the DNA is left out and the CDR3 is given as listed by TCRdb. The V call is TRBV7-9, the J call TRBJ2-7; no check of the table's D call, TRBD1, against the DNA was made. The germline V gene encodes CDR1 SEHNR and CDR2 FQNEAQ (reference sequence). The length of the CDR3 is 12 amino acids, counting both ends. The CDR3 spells CASSLEGSYGAN.

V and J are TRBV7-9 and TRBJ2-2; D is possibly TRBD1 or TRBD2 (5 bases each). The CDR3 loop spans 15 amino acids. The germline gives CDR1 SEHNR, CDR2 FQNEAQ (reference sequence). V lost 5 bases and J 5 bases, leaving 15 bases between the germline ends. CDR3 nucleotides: TGTGCCAGCAGCCATCATAGTGGGGGAACCGGGGAGCTGTTTTTT. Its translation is CASSHHSGGTGELFF. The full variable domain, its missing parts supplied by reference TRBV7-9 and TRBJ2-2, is DTGVSQNPRHKITKRGQNVTFRCDPISEHNRLYWYRQTLGQGPEFLTYFQNEAQLEKSRLLSDRFSAERPKGSFSTLEIQRTEQGDSAMYLCASSHHSGGTGELFFGEGSRLTVL.

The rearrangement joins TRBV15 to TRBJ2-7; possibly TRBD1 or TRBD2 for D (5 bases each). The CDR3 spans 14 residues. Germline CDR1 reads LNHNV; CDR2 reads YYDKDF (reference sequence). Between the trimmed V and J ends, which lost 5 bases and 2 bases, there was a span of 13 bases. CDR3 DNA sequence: TGTGCCACCAGCGGCCGAGGGGAAGCCTACGAGCAGTACTTC. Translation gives CATSGRGEAYEQYF.

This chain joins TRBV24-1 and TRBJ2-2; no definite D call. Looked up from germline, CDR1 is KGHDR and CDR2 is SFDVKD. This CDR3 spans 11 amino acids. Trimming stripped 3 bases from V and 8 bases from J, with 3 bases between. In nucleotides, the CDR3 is TGTGCCACCAGTGATCAGGGGGAGCTGTTTTTT. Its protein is CATSDQGELFF.

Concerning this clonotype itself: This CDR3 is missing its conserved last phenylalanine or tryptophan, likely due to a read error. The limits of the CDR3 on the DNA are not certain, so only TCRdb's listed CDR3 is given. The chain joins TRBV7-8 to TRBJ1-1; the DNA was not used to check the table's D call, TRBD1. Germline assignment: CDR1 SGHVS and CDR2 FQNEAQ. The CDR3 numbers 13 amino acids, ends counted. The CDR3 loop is CASSFNPDGTAFS.

The CDR3 sequence: CASSLAGGAGRHYFFF. CDR3 coding DNA: TGTGCCAGCAGCTTAGCGGGAGGCGCGGGTAGGCATTATTTTTTCTTC. This chain connects TRBV7-8 to TRBJ2-1, with a possible D match to TRBD2 (6 bases). Germline CDR1 SGHVS, CDR2 FQNEAQ. There are 16 residues in the CDR3. Trimming stripped 0 bases from V and 16 bases from J, with 25 bases between. Using reference TRBV7-8 and TRBJ2-1 for the parts outside the CDR3, the full variable domain is GAGVSQSPRYKVAKRGQDVALRCDPISGHVSLFWYQQALGQGPEFLTYFQNEAQLDKSGLPSDRFFAERPEGSVSTLKIQRTQQEDSAVYLCASSLAGGAGRHYFFFGPGTRLTVL.

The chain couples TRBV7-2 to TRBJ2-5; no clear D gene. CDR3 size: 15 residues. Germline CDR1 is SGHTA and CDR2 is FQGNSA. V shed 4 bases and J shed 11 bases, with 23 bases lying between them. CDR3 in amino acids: CASSSAQRSTDTQYF. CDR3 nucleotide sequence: TGTGCCAGCAGCTCGGCACAGAGAAGCACAGATACGCAGTACTTC.

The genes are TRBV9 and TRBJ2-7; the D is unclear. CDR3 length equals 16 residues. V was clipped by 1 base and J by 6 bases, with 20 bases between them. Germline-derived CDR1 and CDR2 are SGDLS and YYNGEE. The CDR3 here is CASSVPVEAVFCEQYV. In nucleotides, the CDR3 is TGTGCCAGCAGCGTACCGGTAGAGGCAGTATTTTGCGAGCAGTACGTC.

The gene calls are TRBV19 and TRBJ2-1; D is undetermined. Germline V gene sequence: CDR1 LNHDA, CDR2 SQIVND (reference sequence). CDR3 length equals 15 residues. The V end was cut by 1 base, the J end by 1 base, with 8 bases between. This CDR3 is CASSIVGKSYNEQFF. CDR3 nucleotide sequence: TGTGCCAGTAGTATAGTGGGCAAGTCCTACAATGAGCAGTTCTTC.

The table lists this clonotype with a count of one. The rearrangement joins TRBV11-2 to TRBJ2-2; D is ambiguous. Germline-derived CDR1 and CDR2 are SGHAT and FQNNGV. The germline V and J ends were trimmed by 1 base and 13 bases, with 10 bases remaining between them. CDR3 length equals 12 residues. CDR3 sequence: CASSLGPSRLFF. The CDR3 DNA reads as TGTGCCAGCAGCTTAGGGCCGAGTCGGCTGTTTTTT.